The 9 T cell receptor beta chains below were found in one sample sequenced in a study of shared clonotypes between healthy human individuals. Using immunoSEQ multiplex PCR, the repertoire was profiled, and TCRdb retains in-frame clones only, with some absent. This table holds over 2 million clones, 85% to 95% found once. Sequencing was carried out using naive CD4+ T cells from PBMCs. Noted subset: CD45RA+ positively selected. The source is a man aged 18 to 35 in good health. Some clones in this sample may be carry-over from other donors' samples.

This sequence joins TRBV4-2 and TRBJ1-4, with D hard to call. Germline V gene data show CDR1 as LGHNA and CDR2 as YNFKEQ. CDR3 length equals 14 residues. Between the trimmed V and J ends, which lost 1 base and 6 bases, there was a span of 9 bases. CDR3 nucleotide sequence: TGTGCCAGCAGCCAAGGGCGTTTCGATGAAAAACTGTTTTTT. This translates into CASSQGRFDEKLFF.

The chain is built from TRBV6-1 and TRBJ1-1, with no clear D. CDR1 and CDR2 (germline): MNHNS, SASEGT. Trimming left V 3 bases short and J 5 bases short, with 13 bases between. This CDR3 is built from 14 residues. In DNA, the CDR3 is TGTGCCAGCAGTGAGCAGATAGAAGGAACTGAAGCTTTCTTT. It is translated as CASSEQIEGTEAFF.

This clone has a single count. The rearrangement uses TRBV6-6 and TRBJ2-5; TRBD2 aligns across 7 bases. Germline V gene sequence: CDR1 MNHNY, CDR2 SVGAGI (reference sequence). Trimming removed 7 bases from V and 10 bases from J; junction bases left unmatched: 15. This CDR3 is 14 amino acids long. The CDR3 nucleotides are TGTGCCAGCACTACTCTGGGGAGGGTTGGGGGCCAGTACTTC. This codes for CASTTLGRVGGQYF.

V usage is TRBV7-3 and J usage is TRBJ1-2; no firm D call. CDR1 is SGHTA, CDR2 FQGTGA, per germline. The CDR3 consists of 15 residues. Trimming removed 1 base from V and 3 bases from J, with 12 bases in between. CDR3 residues: CASSLSSRTHYGYTF. The DNA for the CDR3 is TGTGCCAGCAGCTTAAGTAGTCGGACCCACTATGGCTACACCTTC.

The table lists this clone with a count of one. V and J are TRBV6-1 and TRBJ2-1, with TRBD2 identical over 8 bases. The CDR3 loop spans 17 amino acids. Germline V gene data show CDR1 as MNHNS and CDR2 as SASEGT. J gave up 2 bases and V 0 bases, and 6 bases lay outside the gene matches. CDR3 protein: CASSEALLAGAYNEQFF. The CDR3 DNA is TGTGCCAGCAGTGAAGCGCTTCTAGCGGGTGCCTACAATGAGCAGTTCTTC.

This clone showed up just once. The V and J genes are TRBV7-2 and TRBJ2-7, with TRBD2 matching over 7 bases. CDR3 length: 14 residues. With 5 bases clipped from V and 2 bases from J, the junction kept 6 bases outside the gene matches. Per germline, CDR1 SGHTA and CDR2 FQGNSA. CDR3 sequence reads: CASSVTSPTYEQYF. The CDR3 DNA sequence: TGTGCCAGCAGCGTGACTAGCCCTACCTACGAGCAGTACTTC. Combining the CDR3 with reference TRBV7-2 and TRBJ2-7 gives the whole variable domain GAGVSQSPSNKVTEKGKDVELRCDPISGHTALYWYRQSLGQGLEFLIYFQGNSAPDKSGLPSDRFSAERTGGSVSTLTIQRTQQEDSAVYLCASSVTSPTYEQYFGPGTRLTVT.

The chain joins TRBV7-9 to TRBJ1-4; no reliable D call. Germline CDR1 is SEHNR and CDR2 is FQNEAQ (reference sequence). The V end was cut by 5 bases, the J end by 3 bases, with 10 bases between. The CDR3 is 14 amino acids. The CDR3 region has the DNA TGTGCCAGCAGCCCGCAGAGTTCTAATGAAAAACTGTTTTTT. Residues: CASSPQSSNEKLFF. The whole variable domain, filled in from reference TRBV7-9 and TRBJ1-4, reads DTGVSQNPRHKITKRGQNVTFRCDPISEHNRLYWYRQTLGQGPEFLTYFQNEAQLEKSRLLSDRFSAERPKGSFSTLEIQRTEQGDSAMYLCASSPQSSNEKLFFGSGTQLSVL.

In the case of this clone: Relative to the germline gene, one junction end is altered; a read error may explain this. J is TRBJ2-5 and V is TRBV2; possible D gene TRBD2, 7 bases. The CDR3 loop spans 16 amino acids. The germline V gene has CDR1 SNHLY and CDR2 FYNNEI. The CDR3 is CANSEGGAPPGETQYF. The CDR3 DNA reads as TGTGCCAACAGTGAAGGGGGGGCCCCACCGGGTGAGACCCAGTACTTC.

The genes are TRBV5-4 and TRBJ2-7, with TRBD1 matching over 9 bases. Germline loops: CDR1 SGHNT, CDR2 YYREEE (reference sequence). V lost 4 bases to trimming and J lost 2 bases; unmatched junction nucleotides: 13. This CDR3 region has 17 residues. The CDR3 DNA sequence: TGTGCCAGCAGCGGACACCGCGGGGACAGGGCGGCCTACGAGCAGTACTTC. It yields the protein CASSGHRGDRAAYEQYF. Using reference TRBV5-4 and TRBJ2-7 for the parts outside the CDR3, the full variable domain is ETGVTQSPTHLIKTRGQQVTLRCSSQSGHNTVSWYQQALGQGPQFIFQYYREEENGRGNFPPRFSGLQFPNYSSELNVNALELDDSALYLCASSGHRGDRAAYEQYFGPGTRLTVT.